These 27 T cell receptor beta chains came from one sample sequenced in a study of T cells in Graves' hyperthyroidism and ophthalmopathy. Authors of the study amplified TCR beta CDR3 regions from RNA transcripts. During a first-round RT-PCR of the TCR CDR3, the HTBI primer set was used. MiXCR, applied by TCRdb to the multiplex PCR reads, yields one record per CDR3 protein. Among hundreds of thousands of distinct CDR3 sequences listed, about 15% were seen once. The specimen was blood. The receptors were sampled from a woman between 45 and 60 years old with Graves' ophthalmopathy.

The rearrangement uses TRBV10-3 and TRBJ2-4; D remains ambiguous. From germline, CDR1 is ENHRY and CDR2 SYGVKD. Trimming took 8 bases from V and 2 from J, leaving 10 bases between them. CDR3 length: 13 residues. DNA for the CDR3: TGTGCCATCCAGGACGATACCAAAAACATTCAGTACTTC. Encoded protein: CAIQDDTKNIQYF.

This clonotype was counted many times. The rearrangement links TRBV20-1 to TRBJ1-5; D is unclear. Trimming removed 1 base from V and 6 bases from J, with 7 bases in between. Germline loops: CDR1 DFQATT, CDR2 SNEGSKA (reference sequence). CDR3 size: 12 residues. CDR3 DNA sequence: TGCAGTGCTAGAGCCGGGATTCAGCCCCAGCATTTT. This translates into CSARAGIQPQHF.

This clonotype has a count of ten or more. V gene TRBV12-3 or TRBV12-4 combines with J gene TRBJ1-2, with D perhaps matching TRBD1 (6 bases). The V end lost 6 bases, the J end lost 3 bases, and 14 bases lay between the germline ends. The CDR3 loop spans 14 amino acids. The CDR3 DNA is TGTGCCAGCAGGCTCCGGGGGGCCCACTATGGCTACACCTTC. This encodes CASRLRGAHYGYTF.

This clonotype was seen many times. The chain has TRBV9 and TRBJ1-2; 9 bases fit TRBD1. The CDR3 has 16 residues. Trimming took 0 bases from V and 3 from J; bases not matched to a gene: 6. CDR1 is SGDLS, CDR2 YYNGEE, per germline. The CDR3 loop reads CASSVDWGQGDYGYTF. The CDR3 DNA follows: TGTGCCAGCAGCGTAGACTGGGGACAGGGCGACTATGGCTACACCTTC.

This clonotype was counted ten times or more. J is TRBJ2-7 and V is TRBV5-1; D is undetermined. Germline values: CDR1 SGHRS, CDR2 YFSETQ. V gave up 4 bases and J gave up 0 bases, with 11 bases separating them. The CDR3 has 14 residues. The CDR3: CASSPRSGSYEQYF. The CDR3 nucleotides read TGCGCCAGCAGCCCCCGGAGTGGCTCCTACGAGCAGTACTTC.

V and J are TRBV4-3 and TRBJ1-5; D gene ambiguous. The CDR3 runs to 16 residues. Germline CDR1 reads LGHNA; CDR2 reads YSLEER. Trimming removed 0 bases at V and 4 bases at J, with 13 bases between. CDR3 loop: CASSQDRARKNQPQHF. The CDR3 DNA is TGCGCCAGCAGCCAAGACCGAGCCAGGAAAAATCAGCCCCAGCATTTT.

This clonotype was recorded many times. V gene TRBV14 combines with J gene TRBJ2-7; 7 bases line up with TRBD2. Trimming cost V 4 bases and J 0 bases; bases outside gene matches: 6. Germline V gives CDR1 SGHDN, CDR2 FVKESK. The CDR3 length is 15 residues. DNA for the CDR3: TGTGCCAGCAGCCCTTTAGCGGGCCGCTCCTACGAGCAGTACTTC. It encodes CASSPLAGRSYEQYF.

In this sample, this clonotype turned up many times. The chain carries TRBV12-3 or TRBV12-4 and TRBJ2-1; 14 bases line up with TRBD2. The CDR3 consists of 19 residues. The J segment lost 8 bases and the V segment lost 5 bases, leaving 17 bases of the junction unmatched. CDR3 loop: CASSPLTSGRVGRVYEQFF. In nucleotides, the CDR3 is TGTGCCAGCAGTCCTCTGACTAGCGGGAGGGTTGGAAGGGTCTATGAGCAGTTCTTC.

As concerns this clonotype: This may stem from a read error, because a much larger clone lies one nucleotide away. The chain uses TRBV6-1 and TRBJ2-1, with D uncertain. The DNA end lines up better with TRBJ2-7; the J call may be wrong. In germline, CDR1 is MNHNS, CDR2 SASEGT. The CDR3 runs 11 residues. The CDR3 is CASTFYNEQYF. The CDR3, as DNA: TGTGCCAGCACCTTCTACAATGAGCAGTACTTC.

The table lists this clonotype with many counts. The rearrangement links TRBV12-3 or TRBV12-4 to TRBJ2-1; D perhaps matches TRBD1 (6 bases). This CDR3 spans 15 amino acids. V dropped 6 bases and J dropped 5 bases, with 17 bases sitting between them. The CDR3 spells CASRLSGQKNNEQFF. CDR3 sequence (DNA): TGTGCCAGCAGACTATCAGGACAGAAAAACAATGAGCAGTTCTTC.

This clonotype was seen ten or more times. The gene calls are TRBV5-1 and TRBJ2-1; 7 bases map to TRBD2. Unmatched junction bases numbered 5, after V lost 4 bases and J lost 1 base. Germline lookup yields CDR1 SGHRS and CDR2 YFSETQ. The CDR3 covers 15 residues. The CDR3 region is CASSPILASYNEQFF. CDR3 bases: TGCGCCAGCAGCCCCATACTAGCGTCCTACAATGAGCAGTTCTTC.

In this sample, this clonotype turned up many times. The chain has TRBV2 and TRBJ1-5; D remains ambiguous. This CDR3 spans 13 amino acids. Germline V lookup: CDR1 SNHLY, CDR2 FYNNEI. Trimming took off 6 bases at V and 6 bases at J, with 12 bases between the two ends. The DNA for the CDR3 is TGTGCCAGCAGGGGAGGGTGGGGTCAGCCCCAGCATTTT. Translated: CASRGGWGQPQHF.

This clonotype was counted at least ten times. The chain links TRBV27 to TRBJ1-1; the D gene is possibly TRBD1 (5 bases). V was clipped by 4 bases and J by 2 bases, with 11 bases between them. The CDR3 totals 14 residues. The germline V gene encodes CDR1 MNHEY and CDR2 SMNVEV (reference sequence). The CDR3 sequence is CASSWGTINTEAFF. CDR3 bases: TGTGCCAGCAGTTGGGGGACGATAAACACTGAAGCTTTCTTT.

The sample holds many counts of this clonotype. The genes are TRBV7-8 and TRBJ2-3, with D unclear. This CDR3 region has 14 residues. The germline CDR1 and CDR2 sequences are SGHVS and FQNEAQ. Between the trimmed V and J ends, which lost 1 base and 5 bases, there was a span of 10 bases. The CDR3: CASSLEGSRDTQYF. The CDR3 DNA sequence: TGTGCCAGCAGCTTAGAAGGTAGCCGAGATACGCAGTATTTT.

This clonotype was detected many times. In nucleotides, the CDR3 is TGTGCCAGCAGCTTAGGAGGGCGCCCTGCAGAGACCCAGTACTTC. This sequence encodes CASSLGGRPAETQYF. The rearrangement links TRBV11-2 to TRBJ2-5; D might be TRBD2 (5 bases). In germline, CDR1 is SGHAT, CDR2 FQNNGV. CDR3 size: 15 residues. Trimming took 1 base from V and 4 from J, leaving 13 bases between them.

This clonotype was recorded a few times. The CDR3 loop reads CASSPPSGLGGGIKTQYF. In DNA form, the CDR3 reads TGTGCCAGCAGCCCCCCCAGCGGCCTTGGGGGCGGGATCAAGACCCAGTACTTC. The chain carries TRBV6-1 and TRBJ2-5, with D perhaps given as TRBD1 or TRBD2 (6 bases each). CDR1 is MNHNS, CDR2 SASEGT, per germline. The V end was cut by 6 bases, the J end by 6 bases, with 29 bases between. This CDR3 region has 18 residues.

This chain connects TRBV20-1 to TRBJ1-1; 7 bases match TRBD1. Trimming removed 4 bases from V and 0 bases from J; junction bases left unmatched: 11. The CDR3 is 16 residues long. The germline V gene has CDR1 DFQATT and CDR2 SNEGSKA (reference sequence). In DNA form, the CDR3 reads TGCAGTGCTACCCCCCCCCGGGACAGCTTGAACACTGAAGCTTTCTTT. Its translation is CSATPPRDSLNTEAFF.

This clonotype was seen many times. CDR3 in DNA: TGTGCCAGCAGCTTAGACAGGGTCGAGCAGTACTTC. This translates into CASSLDRVEQYF. This chain connects TRBV7-2 to TRBJ2-7, with a possible D match to TRBD1 (6 bases). The germline gives CDR1 SGHTA, CDR2 FQGNSA. Between the trimmed V and J ends, which lost 1 base and 6 bases, there was a span of 7 bases. The CDR3 is 12 amino acids.

This clonotype has more than one count but fewer than ten. The chain uses TRBV5-6 and TRBJ2-5, with 7 bases matching TRBD1. There are 16 residues in the CDR3. The V gene end was trimmed by 2 bases and the J gene end by 2 bases; junction bases not matched to a gene: 9. From germline, CDR1 is SGHDT and CDR2 YYEEEE. CDR3 nucleotide sequence: TGTGCCAGCAGCTTAACAGGGGAATGGATTCAAGAGACCCAGTACTTC. This translates into CASSLTGEWIQETQYF.

This chain joins TRBV6-1 and TRBJ1-5; 11 bases line up with TRBD1. The CDR3 length is 16 residues. With 6 bases clipped from V and 11 bases from J, the junction kept 15 bases outside the gene matches. Per the germline V gene, CDR1 is MNHNS and CDR2 is SASEGT. CDR3 region: CASSQTGTGGFGAQHF. CDR3 nucleotides: TGTGCCAGCAGCCAAACCGGGACAGGGGGTTTCGGGGCCCAGCATTTT.

This clonotype was seen many times. The chain is built from TRBV27 and TRBJ2-5; possible D gene TRBD2, 7 bases. The CDR3 is 13 amino acids. V was shortened by 9 bases and J by 2 bases, with 13 bases between the two germline ends. The germline V gene encodes CDR1 MNHEY and CDR2 SMNVEV (reference sequence). This chain's CDR3 is CASTGRGQETQYF. For the CDR3, the DNA is TGTGCCAGTACAGGGAGGGGGCAAGAGACCCAGTACTTC.

This clonotype came up many times. J is TRBJ2-7 and V is TRBV5-8; TRBD1 aligns across 7 bases. Germline V gene lookup returns CDR1 SGHTS and CDR2 YDEGEE. The J segment lost 0 bases and the V segment lost 2 bases, leaving 2 bases of the junction unmatched. There are 14 residues in the CDR3. The CDR3 coding sequence is TGTGCCAGCAGCTTTGACAGGGTCTCCTACGAGCAGTACTTC. It translates to CASSFDRVSYEQYF.

This clonotype was seen only a few times. V is TRBV6-1 and J is TRBJ1-6; D is undetermined. The germline V and J ends were trimmed by 2 bases and 11 bases, with 4 bases remaining between them. This CDR3 comprises 11 residues. Germline CDR1 MNHNS, CDR2 SASEGT. The CDR3 protein is CASSELPPLHF. The CDR3 nucleotides read TGTGCCAGCAGTGAATTACCACCCCTCCACTTT.

In this sample, this clonotype turned up a few times. The J gene is TRBJ1-5, the V gene TRBV10-3, with unresolved D. The CDR3 is 14 amino acids. Between the trimmed V and J ends, which lost 0 bases and 5 bases, there was a span of 8 bases. Germline CDR1 ENHRY, CDR2 SYGVKD. The DNA for the CDR3 is TGTGCCATCAGTGAGTCTCTAGCCGATCAGCCCCAGCATTTT. It specifies CAISESLADQPQHF.

This clonotype has a count of ten or more. This chain joins TRBV7-3 and TRBJ2-3; a weak D match, TRBD2 (5 bases). With 5 bases removed from V and 4 bases from J, the gap between germline ends came to 16 bases. The V gene's germline CDR1 is SGHTA and CDR2 FQGTGA. The CDR3 runs to 15 residues. CDR3 amino acids: CASSPLSGAADTQYF. CDR3 DNA sequence: TGTGCCAGCAGCCCCCTAAGCGGAGCGGCAGATACGCAGTATTTT.

There are a few counts of this clonotype. J is TRBJ1-5 and V is TRBV30; D possibly corresponds to TRBD1 (5 bases). The germline gives CDR1 GTSNPN, CDR2 SVGIG (reference sequence). The CDR3 extends over 15 amino acids. Deletions cut 1 base from V and 1 base from J, with 11 bases between. The CDR3 coding sequence is TGTGCCTGGAGTGGGGGCAGTTCGAGCAATCAGCCCCAGCATTTT. Translated, it gives CAWSGGSSSNQPQHF.

The J gene is TRBJ2-3, the V gene TRBV24-1; TRBD2 aligns across 10 bases. CDR3 length: 16 residues. Germline CDR1 and CDR2: KGHDR and SFDVKD. J was trimmed by 2 bases and V by 3 bases; bases with no gene match: 4. The CDR3 loop reads CATSDRTSGDTDTQYF. The CDR3 DNA is TGTGCCACCAGTGATAGGACTAGCGGTGACACAGATACGCAGTATTTT.